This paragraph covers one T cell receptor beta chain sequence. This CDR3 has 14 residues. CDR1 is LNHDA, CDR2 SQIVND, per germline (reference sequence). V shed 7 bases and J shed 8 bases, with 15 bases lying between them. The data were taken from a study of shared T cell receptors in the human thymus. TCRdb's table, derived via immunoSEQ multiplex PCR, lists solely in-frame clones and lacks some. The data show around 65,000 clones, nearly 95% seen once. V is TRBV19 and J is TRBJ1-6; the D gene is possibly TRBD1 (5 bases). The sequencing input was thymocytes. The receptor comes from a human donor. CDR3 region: CASKRGQGDSPLHF. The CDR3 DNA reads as TGTGCCAGTAAGAGGGGCCAAGGGGATTCACCCCTCCACTTT.